The 26 T cell receptor beta chains below come from one sample, sequenced in a study of beta chain features in type 1 diabetes. As every portion of the isolated RNA was reverse transcribed, the sequencing read expressed TCRB transcripts. The protocol was immunoSEQ multiplex PCR, while the TCRdb copy is restricted to in-frame clones and leaves out a portion. Counted here are about 330,000 clones, about 10% occurring once; the ten biggest clones make up 0.015%. The source material was naive CD4+ T cells from blood. The receptors originated from a young woman in good health.

This clone was detected a few times. The chain couples TRBV11-1 to TRBJ2-2; a weak D match, TRBD2 (5 bases). V lost 4 bases, J lost 7 bases, and 16 bases lay in between. The CDR3 has 15 amino acids. Germline CDR1 is SGHAT and CDR2 is FQDESV (reference sequence). The CDR3 DNA follows: TGTGCCAGCAGCTCAGGAGGAGCGGTAGGCGGGGAGCTGTTTTTT. It is translated as CASSSGGAVGGELFF.

The chain combines TRBV18 with TRBJ1-1; D gene uncertain. With 1 base removed from V and 3 bases from J, the gap between germline ends came to 12 bases. Germline values: CDR1 KGHSH, CDR2 LQKENI. The CDR3 spans 15 residues. CDR3 amino acids: CASSPLTSPDTEAFF. The CDR3 DNA sequence: TGTGCCAGCTCACCACTAACGTCGCCAGACACTGAAGCTTTCTTT.

This clone was counted a single time. This rearrangement joins TRBV28 to TRBJ1-2, with D unclear. This CDR3 is 13 amino acids long. V lost 8 bases to trimming and J lost 2 bases, with 12 bases between them. CDR1 MDHEN and CDR2 SYDVKM come from the germline V gene. The CDR3 protein is CASLPGENYGYTF. Written as DNA, the CDR3 is TGTGCCAGCCTCCCCGGGGAGAACTATGGCTACACCTTC.

This clone was found a few times. The J gene is TRBJ1-5, the V gene TRBV4-3; maybe TRBD1 (6 bases). Germline V gives CDR1 LGHNA, CDR2 YSLEER. CDR3 length equals 15 residues. V lost 0 bases to trimming and J lost 3 bases, with 9 bases between them. The chain's CDR3 is CASSQEYRDNQPQHF. For the CDR3, the DNA is TGCGCCAGCAGCCAAGAGTACAGGGACAATCAGCCCCAGCATTTT.

The chain uses TRBV4-3 and TRBJ2-7, with 10 positions matching TRBD2. This CDR3 region has 16 residues. J was trimmed by 6 bases and V by 0 bases; bases with no gene match: 8. Germline V CDR1 and CDR2: LGHNA, YSLEER. The CDR3 loop is CASSQDGSGRASEQYF. CDR3 nucleotides: TGCGCCAGCAGCCAAGATGGGAGCGGGAGGGCCTCCGAGCAGTACTTC.

The rearrangement links TRBV4-1 to TRBJ2-5, with TRBD1 as a possible D gene (6 bases). The V end lost 1 base, the J end lost 1 base, and 7 bases lay between the germline ends. CDR3 size: 14 residues. Germline CDR1 MGHRA, CDR2 YSYEKL. This chain's CDR3 is CASSQGGGQETQYF. CDR3 nucleotides: TGCGCCAGCAGCCAAGGAGGGGGCCAAGAGACCCAGTACTTC.

The rearrangement uses TRBV6-6 and TRBJ1-1; 7 nucleotides agree with TRBD1. The CDR3 contains 14 residues. Germline CDR1 reads MNHNY; CDR2 reads SVGAGI (reference sequence). Trimming at V came to 5 bases and at J to 1 base, leaving 4 bases not matched to a gene. The CDR3 nucleotides read TGTGCCAGCAGTGGGGGGACAGAGAACACTGAAGCTTTCTTT. As protein: CASSGGTENTEAFF.

The sample holds a few counts of this clone. V and J are TRBV7-3 and TRBJ2-2; 8 positions match TRBD2. The CDR3 contains 16 residues. CDR1 is SGHTA and CDR2 is FQGTGA in the germline V gene. J lost 2 bases, V lost 5 bases, and 7 bases had no gene match. The DNA for the CDR3 is TGTGCCAGCAGCCTAATAGCGGGGCTAAACACCGGGGAGCTGTTTTTT. Its protein product is CASSLIAGLNTGELFF.

CDR3 DNA: TGTGCCAGCAGTATCCCGAGGACGGGGGGGAACAATGAGCAGTTCTTC. Amino acid sequence: CASSIPRTGGNNEQFF. The chain is built from TRBV28 and TRBJ2-1; 8 nucleotides align to TRBD2. This CDR3 region has 16 residues. Trimming removed 5 bases from V and 5 bases from J; junction bases left unmatched: 11. Germline V gives CDR1 MDHEN, CDR2 SYDVKM.

This chain joins TRBV18 and TRBJ2-5; 9 bases map to TRBD1. The CDR3 runs to 15 residues. Germline CDR1 and CDR2: KGHSH and LQKENI. Losses at the gene ends were 3 bases for V and 5 bases for J; bases not matched to a gene: 7. The DNA for the CDR3 is TGTGCCAGCTCACCCCGACAGGGGGAAGGGGAGACCCAGTACTTC. Amino acid sequence: CASSPRQGEGETQYF.

The chain carries TRBV28 and TRBJ2-5; unclear D gene. Trimming took off 5 bases at V and 6 bases at J, with 10 bases between the two ends. The CDR3 covers 12 residues. Germline assignment: CDR1 MDHEN and CDR2 SYDVKM. CDR3 nucleotide sequence: TGTGCCAGCAGTCTCTCCTATAAGACCCAGTACTTC. Protein: CASSLSYKTQYF.

The gene calls are TRBV4-1 and TRBJ2-1, with 11 bases that match TRBD2. J gave up 4 bases and V 0 bases, and 2 bases lay outside the gene matches. The CDR3 runs to 16 residues. CDR1 and CDR2 from the germline V gene are MGHRA and YSYEKL. CDR3 nucleotide sequence: TGCGCCAGCAGCCAAGATTCTAGCGGGAGGTACAATGAGCAGTTCTTC. This translates into CASSQDSSGRYNEQFF.

A few counts support this clone. The rearrangement joins TRBV18 to TRBJ2-5; D ambiguous. V lost 6 bases, J lost 2 bases, and 7 bases lay in between. Germline loops: CDR1 KGHSH, CDR2 LQKENI. This CDR3 comprises 12 residues. CDR3 bases: TGTGCCAGCTCCTATAGTCAAGAGACCCAGTACTTC. It yields the protein CASSYSQETQYF. The full variable domain, completed using reference TRBV18 and TRBJ2-5, is NAGVMQNPRHLVRRRGQEARLRCSPMKGHSHVYWYRQLPEEGLKFMVYLQKENIIDESGMPKERFSAEFPKEGPSILRIQQVVRGDSAAYFCASSYSQETQYFGPGTRLLVL.

V is TRBV7-9 and J is TRBJ2-7; 7 bases map to TRBD2. This CDR3 has 15 residues. Germline CDR1 SEHNR, CDR2 FQNEAQ (reference sequence). The ends lost 8 bases at V and 2 bases at J; junction bases unmatched: 12. In DNA form, the CDR3 reads TGTGCCAGCCAGTCGGGCAGCGGGGTCACCTACGAGCAGTACTTC. Amino acids: CASQSGSGVTYEQYF.

This chain links TRBV7-2 with TRBJ2-5, with TRBD2 matching over 7 bases. The CDR3 sequence is 14 residues long. Germline trimming cut 4 bases from V and 1 base from J; bases unmatched to any gene: 3. Germline V gene data show CDR1 as SGHTA and CDR2 as FQGNSA. CDR3 region: CASSSTSTQETQYF. The DNA of the CDR3 is TGTGCCAGCAGCTCGACTAGCACCCAAGAGACCCAGTACTTC.

For the CDR3, the DNA is TGTGCCAGCAGTTATCAGGTGAACACTGAAGCTTTCTTT. Amino acids: CASSYQVNTEAFF. This chain joins TRBV6-5 and TRBJ1-1; D gene uncertain. V lost 3 bases and J 0 bases, leaving 5 bases between the germline ends. The CDR3 extends over 13 amino acids. From germline, CDR1 is MNHEY and CDR2 SVGAGI.

This clone has more than one count but fewer than ten. This rearrangement joins TRBV10-3 to TRBJ2-3, with 7 bases fitting TRBD1. The CDR3 is 14 amino acids. The V segment lost 6 bases and the J segment 0 bases; nucleotides outside the gene matches: 3. Per germline, CDR1 ENHRY and CDR2 SYGVKD. The CDR3 loop is CAISQTGSTDTQYF. CDR3 coding DNA: TGTGCCATCAGCCAGACAGGGAGCACAGATACGCAGTATTTT.

A few counts support this clone. This rearrangement joins TRBV28 to TRBJ2-7, with D possibly being TRBD1 (6 bases). Per germline, CDR1 MDHEN and CDR2 SYDVKM. Deletions cut 3 bases from V and 3 bases from J, with 12 bases between. The CDR3 has 14 amino acids. CDR3 protein: CASSLIQDSYEQYF. The CDR3 DNA is TGTGCCAGCAGTTTGATCCAGGACAGCTACGAGCAGTACTTC.

The chain employs TRBV30 and TRBJ1-2, with TRBD1 identical over 8 bases. With V trimmed by 2 bases and J by 4 bases, 6 bases remained unmatched. Germline V lookup: CDR1 GTSNPN, CDR2 SVGIG (reference sequence). The CDR3 contains 14 residues. DNA for the CDR3: TGTGCCTGGAGTTACGGACAGGGATCCTATGGCTACACCTTC. Its protein product is CAWSYGQGSYGYTF.

This clone has a handful of counts. J is TRBJ2-7 and V is TRBV27; 7 bases are shared with TRBD1. The CDR3 covers 12 residues. The V segment lost 8 bases and the J segment 7 bases; nucleotides outside the gene matches: 8. Germline values: CDR1 MNHEY, CDR2 SMNVEV (reference sequence). The chain's CDR3 is CASGRPGGEQYF. The CDR3 DNA sequence: TGTGCCAGCGGAAGACCAGGGGGAGAGCAGTACTTC.

This chain uses TRBV13 with TRBJ2-1, with 10 positions matching TRBD2. With 4 bases clipped from V and 6 bases from J, the junction kept 6 bases outside the gene matches. The length of the CDR3 is 15 residues. CDR1 PRHDT and CDR2 FYEKMQ come from the germline V gene (reference sequence). This chain's CDR3 is CASSSLAGVVNEQFF. The CDR3 nucleotides read TGTGCCAGCAGCTCCCTAGCGGGAGTTGTCAATGAGCAGTTCTTC.

The rearrangement uses TRBV7-9 and TRBJ2-5, with D hard to call. CDR1 and CDR2 (germline): SEHNR, FQNEAQ (reference sequence). V lost 5 bases, J lost 7 bases, and 5 bases lay in between. The CDR3 has 10 residues. CDR3 sequence reads: CASSRGTQYF. CDR3 nucleotides: TGTGCCAGCAGCCGCGGGACCCAGTACTTC. The complete variable domain, with remaining parts taken from reference TRBV7-9 and TRBJ2-5, reads DTGVSQNPRHKITKRGQNVTFRCDPISEHNRLYWYRQTLGQGPEFLTYFQNEAQLEKSRLLSDRFSAERPKGSFSTLEIQRTEQGDSAMYLCASSRGTQYFGPGTRLLVL.

The V call is TRBV6-5, the J call TRBJ1-2, with TRBD1 as a possible D gene (5 bases). This CDR3 region has 13 residues. The germline V gene has CDR1 MNHEY and CDR2 SVGAGI. Trimming left V 2 bases short and J 7 bases short, with 11 bases between. CDR3 sequence (DNA): TGTGCCAGCAGTTACCTCAGGGTGGGTGGCTACACCTTC. This gives the protein CASSYLRVGGYTF.

The chain combines TRBV2 with TRBJ2-3; 11 nucleotides match TRBD2. V gave up 4 bases and J gave up 0 bases; unmatched junction bases: 0. The length of the CDR3 is 15 residues. From germline, CDR1 is SNHLY and CDR2 FYNNEI. The CDR3 region is CASSGLAGSTDTQYF. The CDR3, as DNA: TGTGCCAGCAGTGGACTAGCGGGGAGCACAGATACGCAGTATTTT.

The CDR3 nucleotides read TGTGCCAGCAGGGCGGGAGACTACAATGAGCAGTTCTTC. Protein sequence: CASRAGDYNEQFF. The rearrangement links TRBV6-5 to TRBJ2-1; TRBD2 aligns across 7 bases. CDR3 length: 13 residues. J gave up 3 bases and V 6 bases, and 2 bases lay outside the gene matches. From germline, CDR1 is MNHEY and CDR2 SVGAGI.

The chain employs TRBV28 and TRBJ1-2, with a possible D match to TRBD1 (5 bases). This CDR3 spans 13 amino acids. V was cut by 7 bases and J by 5 bases, with 14 bases left in between. CDR1 MDHEN and CDR2 SYDVKM come from the germline V gene. The CDR3 reads CASTGGIWYGYTF. Here the CDR3 DNA reads TGTGCCAGCACTGGGGGGATTTGGTATGGCTACACCTTC.